This TCR beta chain came from a study of cytomegalovirus exposure and HLA in healthy donors. V was cut by 2 bases and J by 1 base, with 4 bases left in between. Germline V gene sequence: CDR1 SGHTA, CDR2 FQGTGA. The CDR3 extends over 13 amino acids. PCR was performed using 60 Vbeta and 13 Jbeta primers. Generated by immunoSEQ multiplex PCR, the TCRdb table keeps only in-frame clones and is missing some. The data show around 81,000 clones, with 60% to 70% seen just once and around 5% held by the top ten. Source material: PBMCs. The sequence derives from a man younger than 45 in good health and CMV-seropositive. The chain links TRBV7-3 to TRBJ2-3, with D unresolved. The CDR3 here is CASSLQGTDTQYF. The CDR3, as DNA: TGTGCCAGCAGCTTACAGGGCACAGATACGCAGTATTTT.